The 30 T cell receptor beta chains presented below share a single source sample, sequenced in a study of shared clonotypes between healthy human individuals. Profiling relied on immunoSEQ multiplex PCR, and the TCRdb table lists in-frame clones only, not all of them. The sample has millions of clones, less than 95% seen once. Naive-designated CD8 cells lacked CD45RO, were positively enriched for CCR7, and omitted terminally differentiated effector memory CD45RA+ cells. Source material: naive CD8+ T cells sorted from blood. These TCRs come from a young man in good health.

The chain has TRBV4-1 and TRBJ2-7; 10 nucleotides line up with TRBD1. The CDR3 consists of 15 residues. CDR1 is MGHRA and CDR2 is YSYEKL in the germline V gene. Unmatched junction bases numbered 6, after V lost 4 bases and J lost 3 bases. In nucleotides, the CDR3 is TGCGCCAGCAGCCCGGGGAGGACAGGGGGCTACGAGCAGTACTTC. It yields the protein CASSPGRTGGYEQYF.

This clone is a singleton in its sample. The genes are TRBV27 and TRBJ1-2; TRBD1 aligns across 10 bases. The J segment lost 6 bases and the V segment lost 6 bases, leaving 7 bases of the junction unmatched. The CDR3 extends over 14 amino acids. Per the germline V gene, CDR1 is MNHEY and CDR2 is SMNVEV (reference sequence). The CDR3 DNA is TGTGCCAGCAGCCAACGGGGACAGGGGAATGGCTACACCTTC. It yields the protein CASSQRGQGNGYTF.

The V call is TRBV27, the J call TRBJ1-5; 8 bases agree with TRBD1. The J segment lost 7 bases and the V segment lost 5 bases, leaving 10 bases of the junction unmatched. Germline lookup yields CDR1 MNHEY and CDR2 SMNVEV (reference sequence). The CDR3 is 15 amino acids. This CDR3 is CASSRVGQGIQPQHF. CDR3 DNA: TGTGCCAGCAGTCGGGTCGGACAGGGAATCCAGCCCCAGCATTTT.

The rearrangement joins TRBV6-5 to TRBJ2-2; D perhaps matches TRBD1 (5 bases). The CDR3 loop spans 15 amino acids. V lost 5 bases and J lost 1, with 11 bases in between. The germline CDR1 and CDR2 sequences are MNHEY and SVGAGI. CDR3 coding DNA: TGTGCCAGCAGTCCACAGGTTGGGAACACCGGGGAGCTGTTTTTT. Amino acid sequence: CASSPQVGNTGELFF.

This clone was seen just once. V and J are TRBV13 and TRBJ1-2, with D perhaps TRBD1 (6 bases). This CDR3 has 11 residues. Per the germline V gene, CDR1 is PRHDT and CDR2 is FYEKMQ (reference sequence). Trimming stripped 7 bases from V and 12 bases from J, with 15 bases between. CDR3 bases: TGTGCCAGCAACCTTAGGGGGGAGGACACCTTC. Encoded protein: CASNLRGEDTF.

The CDR3 region has the DNA TGTGCCAGCAGTACCCGGGACTACAATGAGCAGTTCTTC. This translates into CASSTRDYNEQFF. The rearrangement uses TRBV28 and TRBJ2-1, with D possibly being TRBD2 (5 bases). V lost 5 bases to trimming and J lost 3 bases, with 8 bases between them. This CDR3 has 13 amino acids. Germline CDR1 and CDR2: MDHEN and SYDVKM. Based on the CDR3 plus reference TRBV28 and TRBJ2-1, the full variable domain is DVKVTQSSRYLVKRTGEKVFLECVQDMDHENMFWYRQDPGLGLRLIYFSYDVKMKEKGDIPEGYSVSREKKERFSLILESASTNQTSMYLCASSTRDYNEQFFGPGTRLTVL.

The V call is TRBV7-3, the J call TRBJ1-6; D remains unclear. Germline V gene lookup returns CDR1 SGHTA and CDR2 FQGTGA. Trimming pared 2 bases from V and 6 bases from J, leaving 14 bases between. The CDR3 extends over 16 amino acids. The CDR3 loop reads CASSLAPAGFNSPLHF. CDR3 in DNA: TGTGCCAGCAGCTTAGCCCCGGCGGGGTTTAATTCACCCCTCCACTTT. Combining the CDR3 with reference TRBV7-3 and TRBJ1-6 gives the whole variable domain GAGVSQTPSNKVTEKGKYVELRCDPISGHTALYWYRQSLGQGPEFLIYFQGTGAADDSGLPNDRFFAVRPEGSVSTLKIQRTERGDSAVYLCASSLAPAGFNSPLHFGNGTRLTVT.

The chain uses TRBV7-9 and TRBJ1-1, with D perhaps TRBD1 (5 bases). Germline V gives CDR1 SEHNR, CDR2 FQNEAQ (reference sequence). The V gene lost 3 bases and the J gene lost 2 bases, with 10 bases spanning the gap. CDR3 length: 14 residues. CDR3 nucleotide sequence: TGTGCCAGCAGCTTGGGGGAGGTTAACACTGAAGCTTTCTTT. It translates to CASSLGEVNTEAFF.

Points on this clone: Other DNA sequences in this specimen translate into the identical CDR3. The V call is TRBV7-9, the J call TRBJ2-1, with D possibly TRBD1 on 5 matching bases. V lost 0 bases and J lost 8, with 11 bases in between. The CDR3 consists of 14 residues. Germline CDR1 is SEHNR and CDR2 is FQNEAQ (reference sequence). The CDR3 DNA sequence: TGTGCCAGCAGCTTAGCGGGGCCAGCCGATGAGCAGTTCTTC. Encoded protein: CASSLAGPADEQFF.

Remarks on this clone: The germline gene is not matched at one end of the junction; a read error may be the cause. This chain joins TRBV11-2 and TRBJ1-2; no reliable D call. Germline V lookup: CDR1 SGHAT, CDR2 FQNNGV. This CDR3 has 9 residues. This chain's CDR3 is CASSPKADF. CDR3 sequence (DNA): TGTGCCAGCAGCCCTAAGGCAGACTTC.

V is TRBV6-5 and J is TRBJ2-7; D possibly corresponds to TRBD2 (5 bases). Germline CDR1 and CDR2: MNHEY and SVGAGI. The CDR3 loop spans 16 amino acids. V gave up 4 bases and J gave up 5 bases, with 21 bases separating them. CDR3 nucleotides: TGTGCCAGCAGTTCGAGCTTCGGGGAGATGGTCCACGAGCAGTACTTC. Encoded protein: CASSSSFGEMVHEQYF.

The chain employs TRBV27 and TRBJ1-6, with TRBD1 matching over 10 bases. The CDR3 is 13 residues long. With V trimmed by 10 bases and J by 7 bases, 4 bases remained unmatched. Germline loops: CDR1 MNHEY, CDR2 SMNVEV (reference sequence). The CDR3 sequence is CATRTGGNSPLHF. The CDR3 coding sequence is TGTGCCACCAGGACAGGGGGAAATTCACCCCTCCACTTT.

The chain carries TRBV9 and TRBJ1-4, with D tentatively TRBD1 (6 bases). This CDR3 spans 16 amino acids. The V gene lost 3 bases and the J gene lost 3 bases, with 15 bases spanning the gap. In germline, CDR1 is SGDLS, CDR2 YYNGEE. This chain's CDR3 is CASSASGVVANEKLFF. In DNA form, the CDR3 reads TGTGCCAGCAGCGCGTCAGGGGTGGTCGCTAATGAAAAACTGTTTTTT.

This sequence joins TRBV27 and TRBJ2-1; perhaps TRBD2 as D (6 bases). This CDR3 spans 13 amino acids. V lost 5 bases and J 4 bases, leaving 9 bases between the germline ends. CDR1 and CDR2 from the germline V gene are MNHEY and SMNVEV (reference sequence). CDR3 DNA: TGTGCCAGCAGTGGGACTTATTACAATGAGCAGTTCTTC. Its translation is CASSGTYYNEQFF.

The chain joins TRBV9 to TRBJ2-1, with 12 positions matching TRBD2. The CDR3 covers 18 residues. The trim removed 4 bases at V and 5 bases at J, leaving 13 bases unmatched. Germline lookup yields CDR1 SGDLS and CDR2 YYNGEE. CDR3 amino acids: CASSPQGTSGRPDNEQFF. The CDR3 nucleotides are TGTGCCAGCAGCCCCCAGGGAACTAGCGGGAGGCCGGACAATGAGCAGTTCTTC.

This rearrangement joins TRBV27 to TRBJ2-2; D perhaps matches TRBD2 (5 bases). Trimming took 6 bases from V and 6 from J, leaving 11 bases between them. The CDR3 extends over 13 amino acids. Germline loops: CDR1 MNHEY, CDR2 SMNVEV (reference sequence). As DNA, the CDR3 is TGTGCCAGCAGGGTACTAGTGTCCGGGGAGCTGTTTTTT. It yields the protein CASRVLVSGELFF.

The genes are TRBV7-2 and TRBJ1-4; D is unclear. V lost 5 bases, J lost 8 bases, and 9 bases lay in between. This CDR3 is built from 12 residues. Per germline, CDR1 SGHTA and CDR2 FQGNSA. DNA of the CDR3: TGTGCCAGCAGCGGGAGTGGGGAAAAACTGTTTTTT. As protein: CASSGSGEKLFF. Together with reference TRBV7-2 and TRBJ1-4, the CDR3 gives the full variable domain: GAGVSQSPSNKVTEKGKDVELRCDPISGHTALYWYRQSLGQGLEFLIYFQGNSAPDKSGLPSDRFSAERTGGSVSTLTIQRTQQEDSAVYLCASSGSGEKLFFGSGTQLSVL.

The rearrangement links TRBV7-9 to TRBJ2-1; 7 bases align to TRBD2. The CDR3 is made up of 17 amino acids. The V gene's germline CDR1 is SEHNR and CDR2 FQNEAQ (reference sequence). The junction had 11 bases not matched to a gene; V was cut back by 0 bases and J by 6 bases. The CDR3 protein is CASSLASSAGVGNEQFF. DNA of the CDR3: TGTGCCAGCAGCTTAGCCTCGTCCGCGGGAGTCGGCAATGAGCAGTTCTTC.

The rearrangement joins TRBV4-1 to TRBJ2-2; tentatively, D is TRBD1 or TRBD2 (5 bases each). Germline CDR1 reads MGHRA; CDR2 reads YSYEKL. The V and J ends lost 2 bases and 6 bases respectively, with 13 bases between them. The CDR3 runs to 15 residues. The CDR3: CASSQNGAQAGELFF. CDR3 in DNA: TGCGCCAGCAGCCAAAACGGGGCGCAGGCCGGGGAGCTGTTTTTT.

V is TRBV2 and J is TRBJ2-7, with D perhaps matching TRBD2 (6 bases). The CDR3 runs 14 residues. Trimming shortened V by 4 bases and J by 3 bases, and 13 bases separated the two germline ends. Germline CDR1 reads SNHLY; CDR2 reads FYNNEI. The CDR3 DNA reads as TGTGCCAGCAGTGGGAGCGGGTCTTACTACGAGCAGTACTTC. It translates to CASSGSGSYYEQYF.

This clone was observed a single time. The genes are TRBV28 and TRBJ1-2; D unclear. CDR1 and CDR2 from the germline V gene are MDHEN and SYDVKM. V lost 4 bases and J 7 bases, leaving 13 bases between the germline ends. The CDR3 contains 13 residues. This CDR3 reads CASSYDSAGGYTF. The CDR3, as DNA: TGTGCCAGCAGTTATGACTCCGCCGGTGGCTACACCTTC.

This chain links TRBV29-1 with TRBJ1-2; a weak D match, TRBD1 (6 bases). The CDR3 is 11 amino acids. V lost 5 bases and J 7 bases, leaving 11 bases between the germline ends. Germline assignment: CDR1 SQVTM and CDR2 ANQGSEA. The CDR3 sequence is CSVFTGSGYTF. CDR3 DNA: TGCAGCGTTTTCACAGGGTCTGGCTACACCTTC.

This clone was seen more than once but under ten times. The chain joins TRBV4-3 to TRBJ2-7; TRBD1 matches 8 bases. The CDR3 is made up of 17 amino acids. V shed 0 bases, J shed 5 bases, and the junction held 12 bases outside the gene matches. The germline V gene encodes CDR1 LGHNA and CDR2 YSLEER. The CDR3 DNA follows: TGCGCCAGCAGCCAAGAAAGGAGCGGACAGGGATCGAACGAGCAGTACTTC. It specifies CASSQERSGQGSNEQYF.

The chain employs TRBV5-6 and TRBJ2-5; possible D gene TRBD2, 7 bases. The germline gives CDR1 SGHDT, CDR2 YYEEEE. The CDR3 length is 17 residues. Trimming took 4 bases from V and 5 from J, leaving 24 bases between them. Here the CDR3 reads CASSRVPSSGTGETQYF. The CDR3 region has the DNA TGTGCCAGCAGCCGCGTCCCATCTAGCGGTACAGGGGAGACCCAGTACTTC.

The chain uses TRBV7-9 and TRBJ1-6; 7 bases align to TRBD1. The germline V gene has CDR1 SEHNR and CDR2 FQNEAQ (reference sequence). V shed 1 base and J 8 bases; nucleotides not matched to a gene: 2. There are 14 residues in the CDR3. The CDR3 protein is CASSLVTGDSPLHF. The CDR3 region has the DNA TGTGCCAGCAGCTTAGTCACAGGGGATTCACCCCTCCACTTT.

Details on this clone: The same CDR3 is also encoded by other DNA sequences in this sample. The chain links TRBV6-5 to TRBJ1-1; tentatively, D is TRBD1 (5 bases). The CDR3 loop spans 14 amino acids. The V end lost 6 bases, the J end lost 1 base, and 12 bases lay between the germline ends. Germline assignment: CDR1 MNHEY and CDR2 SVGAGI. CDR3 sequence reads: CASSLGGENTEAFF. CDR3 in DNA: TGTGCCAGCAGCCTGGGGGGGGAGAACACTGAAGCTTTCTTT.

The V call is TRBV5-6, the J call TRBJ1-4; the match to TRBD1 covers 7 bases. CDR3 length equals 14 residues. V shed 0 bases and J 7 bases; nucleotides not matched to a gene: 3. The germline V gene encodes CDR1 SGHDT and CDR2 YYEEEE. CDR3 loop: CASSLGDSGEKLFF. The CDR3 DNA reads TGTGCCAGCAGCTTGGGGGACAGTGGTGAAAAACTGTTTTTT.

This chain links TRBV2 with TRBJ1-6; D ambiguous. Per germline, CDR1 SNHLY and CDR2 FYNNEI. This CDR3 contains 13 residues. The ends were cut back, 3 bases at V and 5 bases at J, with 5 bases in the middle. The CDR3 reads CASSEFNNSPLHF. DNA of the CDR3: TGTGCCAGCAGTGAGTTTAATAATTCACCCCTCCACTTT.

V usage is TRBV2 and J usage is TRBJ2-7; D is uncertain. Trimming pared 3 bases from V and 3 bases from J, leaving 21 bases between. This CDR3 region has 17 residues. Germline CDR1 SNHLY, CDR2 FYNNEI. In nucleotides, the CDR3 is TGTGCCAGCAGTGAGGACCCAGCAGCAGAAAATTACTACGAGCAGTACTTC. Translating gives CASSEDPAAENYYEQYF.

The rearrangement uses TRBV5-4 and TRBJ2-5, with D possibly matching TRBD2 (6 bases). The germline V and J ends were trimmed by 4 bases and 12 bases, with 22 bases remaining between them. The CDR3 contains 14 residues. Germline CDR1 SGHNT, CDR2 YYREEE (reference sequence). The CDR3 DNA sequence: TGTGCCAGCAGCGGGGGACTCCCCGGGTCTGTGGAGTACTTC. The encoded protein is CASSGGLPGSVEYF.